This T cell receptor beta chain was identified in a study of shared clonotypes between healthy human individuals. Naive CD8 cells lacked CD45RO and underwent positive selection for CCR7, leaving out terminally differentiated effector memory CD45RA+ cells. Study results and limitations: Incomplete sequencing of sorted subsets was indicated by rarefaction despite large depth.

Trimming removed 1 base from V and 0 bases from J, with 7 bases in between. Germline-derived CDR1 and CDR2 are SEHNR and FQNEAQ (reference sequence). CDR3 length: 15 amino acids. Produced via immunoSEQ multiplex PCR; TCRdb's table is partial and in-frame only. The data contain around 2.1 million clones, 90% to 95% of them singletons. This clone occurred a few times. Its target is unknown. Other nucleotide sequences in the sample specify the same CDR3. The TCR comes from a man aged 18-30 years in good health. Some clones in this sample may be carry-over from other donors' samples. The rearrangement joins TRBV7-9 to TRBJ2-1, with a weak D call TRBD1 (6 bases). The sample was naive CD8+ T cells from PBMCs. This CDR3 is CASSLVQGSYNEQFF. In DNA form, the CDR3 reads TGTGCCAGCAGCTTAGTACAGGGCTCCTACAATGAGCAGTTCTTC.